The count of the clone carrying this T cell receptor (beta chain) is one. Relative to the germline gene, one junction end is altered; a read error may explain this. Per the germline V gene, CDR1 is MNHEY and CDR2 is SMNVEV (reference sequence). CDR3 size: 14 residues. The data belong to a study of blood T cell repertoires in COVID-19. Study at large: COVID-19 samples, acute and convalescent, were from the United States, Italy and Spain. Sample material is recorded as cDNA or gDNA derived from T cells, B-cell-depleted T cells, or PBMCs.

Authors' data handling: Reference gene primer amplification in the assay estimated nucleated cell counts. Sequencing used immunoSEQ multiplex PCR; TCRdb keeps in-frame clones, though not all of them. The V and J calls and clone size are taken from that table; D and trimming were inferred from the DNA. The sample yields over 200,000 clones, 85% to 90% seen once. The clonotype was recovered from a man between 60 and 75 years old who had recovered from COVID-19. Material: peripheral blood. The chain joins TRBV27 to TRBJ2-5, with D maybe TRBD1 (6 bases). The DNA of the CDR3 is TGTGCCAGCAGTTTCAGGCAGGGGCAAGGGACCCAGTACTTC. Encoded protein: CASSFRQGQGTQYF.